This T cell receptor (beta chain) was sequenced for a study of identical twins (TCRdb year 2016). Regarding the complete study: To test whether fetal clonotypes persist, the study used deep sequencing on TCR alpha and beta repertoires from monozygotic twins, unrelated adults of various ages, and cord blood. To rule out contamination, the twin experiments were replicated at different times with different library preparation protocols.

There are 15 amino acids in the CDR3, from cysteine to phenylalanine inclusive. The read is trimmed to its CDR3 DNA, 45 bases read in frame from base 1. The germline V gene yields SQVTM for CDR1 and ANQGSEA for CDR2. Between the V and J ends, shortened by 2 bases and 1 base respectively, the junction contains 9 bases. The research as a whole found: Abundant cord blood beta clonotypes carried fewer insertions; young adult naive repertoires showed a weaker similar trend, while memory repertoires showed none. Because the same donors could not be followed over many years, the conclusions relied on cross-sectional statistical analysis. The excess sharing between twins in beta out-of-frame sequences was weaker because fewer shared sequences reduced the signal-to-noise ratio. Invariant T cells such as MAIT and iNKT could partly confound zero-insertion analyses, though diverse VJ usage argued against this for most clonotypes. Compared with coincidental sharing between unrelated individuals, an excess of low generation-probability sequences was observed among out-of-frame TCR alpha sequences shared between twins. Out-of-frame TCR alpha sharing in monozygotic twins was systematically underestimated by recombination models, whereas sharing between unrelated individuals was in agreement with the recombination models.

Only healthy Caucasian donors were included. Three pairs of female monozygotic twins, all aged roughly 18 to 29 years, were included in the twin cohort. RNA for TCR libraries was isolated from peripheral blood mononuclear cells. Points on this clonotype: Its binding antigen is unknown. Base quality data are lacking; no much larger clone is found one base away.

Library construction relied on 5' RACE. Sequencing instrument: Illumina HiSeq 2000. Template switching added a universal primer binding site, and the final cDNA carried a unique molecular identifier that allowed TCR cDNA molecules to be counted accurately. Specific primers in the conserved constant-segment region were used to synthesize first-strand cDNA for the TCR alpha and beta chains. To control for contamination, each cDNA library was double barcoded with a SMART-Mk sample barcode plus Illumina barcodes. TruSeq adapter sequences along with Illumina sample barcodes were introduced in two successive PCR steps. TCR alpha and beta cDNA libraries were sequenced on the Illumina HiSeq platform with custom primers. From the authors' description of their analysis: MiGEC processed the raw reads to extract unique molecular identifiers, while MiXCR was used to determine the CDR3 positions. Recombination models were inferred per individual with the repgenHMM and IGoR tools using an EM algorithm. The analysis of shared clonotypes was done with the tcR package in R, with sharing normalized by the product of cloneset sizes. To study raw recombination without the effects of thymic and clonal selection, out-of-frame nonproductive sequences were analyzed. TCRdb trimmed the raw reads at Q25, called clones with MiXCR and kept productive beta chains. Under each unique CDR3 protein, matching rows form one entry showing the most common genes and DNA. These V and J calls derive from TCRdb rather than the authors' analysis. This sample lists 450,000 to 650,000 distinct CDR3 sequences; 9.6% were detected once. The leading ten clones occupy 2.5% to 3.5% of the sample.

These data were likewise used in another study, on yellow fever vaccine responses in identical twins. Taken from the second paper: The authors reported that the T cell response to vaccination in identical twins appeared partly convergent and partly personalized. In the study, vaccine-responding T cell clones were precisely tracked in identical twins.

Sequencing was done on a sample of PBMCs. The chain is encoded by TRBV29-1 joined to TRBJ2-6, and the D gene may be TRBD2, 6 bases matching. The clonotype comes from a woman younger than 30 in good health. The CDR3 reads CSVETGVSGANVLTF. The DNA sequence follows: TGCAGCGTTGAAACGGGAGTGTCTGGGGCCAACGTCCTGACTTTC.